This TCR beta chain was sequenced during a study of CD8 T cells in ankylosing spondylitis. There are 11 residues in the CDR3. The V gene's germline CDR1 is SEHNR and CDR2 FQNEAQ (reference sequence). The V and J ends lost 3 bases and 7 bases respectively, with 6 bases between them. This clonotype was found many times. TCRdb analysed the 5' RACE reads with MiXCR anew, one entry per CDR3 protein. The data hold 350,000 or so distinct CDR3 sequences, with around 10% observed a single time. The J gene is TRBJ2-5, the V gene TRBV7-9; D gene ambiguous. This clonotype was obtained from a female donor with ankylosing spondylitis or in good health (not recorded which). Sequenced: blood, either unsorted or a sorted T cell fraction (not recorded which). The CDR3: CASSFGGTQYF. The CDR3 DNA sequence: TGTGCCAGCAGCTTCGGCGGGACCCAGTACTTC. The variable domain in full, completed from reference TRBV7-9 and TRBJ2-5, reads DTGVSQNPRHKITKRGQNVTFRCDPISEHNRLYWYRQTLGQGPEFLTYFQNEAQLEKSRLLSDRFSAERPKGSFSTLEIQRTEQGDSAMYLCASSFGGTQYFGPGTRLLVL.